This passage covers 22 T cell receptor beta chains from one sample sequenced in a study of cytomegalovirus exposure and HLA in healthy donors. This PCR relied on a set of 60 Vbeta primers and 13 Jbeta primers. Repertoires were generated with immunoSEQ multiplex PCR, while TCRdb's copy carries only in-frame clones and drops some. The sample contains about 120,000 clones, over 60% of which appear only once. The sequenced sample consisted of PBMCs. These receptors all come from a human donor in good health.

The CDR3 bases are TGTGCCACCACTATCGACAGGGGGCGGGGGGAGCAGTACTTC. Translating gives CATTIDRGRGEQYF. V gene TRBV2 combines with J gene TRBJ2-7; 10 nucleotides align to TRBD1. This CDR3 comprises 14 residues. Germline trimming cut 10 bases from V and 7 bases from J; bases unmatched to any gene: 13. Germline-derived CDR1 and CDR2 are SNHLY and FYNNEI.

CDR3 DNA: TGTGCCAGTAGGCCAGACAGGAACACCGGGGAGCTGTTTTTT. It specifies CASRPDRNTGELFF. The chain has TRBV19 and TRBJ2-2, with D perhaps matching TRBD1 (5 bases). V lost 6 bases, J lost 1 base, and 9 bases lay in between. CDR3 length: 14 residues. Germline CDR1 and CDR2: LNHDA and SQIVND (reference sequence).

The V call is TRBV4-2, the J call TRBJ1-1; weak D call: TRBD1 (5 bases). CDR1 and CDR2 (germline): LGHNA, YNFKEQ. The CDR3 is made up of 13 amino acids. V was trimmed by 2 bases and J by 8 bases, leaving 12 bases between them. DNA of the CDR3: TGTGCCAGCAGCCAAAGGGGCTTGGGAGAAGCTTTCTTT. Translating it yields CASSQRGLGEAFF.

The chain links TRBV6-5 to TRBJ2-5; 10 positions agree with TRBD2. Trimming took 3 bases from V and 11 from J; bases not matched to a gene: 6. The CDR3 length is 13 residues. Germline CDR1 reads MNHEY; CDR2 reads SVGAGI. CDR3 nucleotides: TGTGCCAGCAGTTATAGCGGGGGGTTGGAGCAGTACTTC. Protein sequence: CASSYSGGLEQYF.

CDR3 in DNA: TGTGCCAGCAGTCCGAGGTTGGAGAGCATGAACACTGAAGCTTTCTTT. It translates to CASSPRLESMNTEAFF. V usage is TRBV28 and J usage is TRBJ1-1; D is ambiguous. Per germline, CDR1 MDHEN and CDR2 SYDVKM. Trimming removed 5 bases from V and 0 bases from J, with 16 bases in between. The CDR3 extends over 16 amino acids.

The rearrangement joins TRBV2 to TRBJ1-2; D unresolved. V lost 9 bases to trimming and J lost 9 bases, with 8 bases between them. The CDR3 spans 9 residues. Germline lookup yields CDR1 SNHLY and CDR2 FYNNEI. CDR3 in DNA: TGTGCCAGTATGAGCCGCTACACCTTC. This translates into CASMSRYTF.

The rearrangement joins TRBV4-1 to TRBJ1-2, with TRBD1 matching over 9 bases. The CDR3 length is 16 residues. J lost 4 bases, V lost 3 bases, and 9 bases had no gene match. The germline CDR1 and CDR2 sequences are MGHRA and YSYEKL. The CDR3 spells CASSHLPGQGTYGYTF. The CDR3 DNA reads as TGCGCCAGCAGCCACCTACCGGGACAGGGAACCTATGGCTACACCTTC.

The genes are TRBV10-2 and TRBJ2-5, with 8 bases aligning to TRBD1. V lost 6 bases, J lost 5 bases, and 8 bases stayed unmatched. Germline CDR1 WSHSY, CDR2 SAAADI. The CDR3 spans 14 residues. The CDR3 is CASREDRGFETQYF. CDR3 DNA sequence: TGCGCCAGCAGAGAAGACAGGGGATTCGAGACCCAGTACTTC.

The chain carries TRBV7-9 and TRBJ1-5; 11 bases line up with TRBD1. Germline-derived CDR1 and CDR2 are SEHNR and FQNEAQ (reference sequence). The V gene end was trimmed by 5 bases and the J gene end by 2 bases; junction bases not matched to a gene: 8. The CDR3 sequence is 17 residues long. CDR3 sequence reads: CASSHGQGASGNQPQHF. The CDR3 region has the DNA TGTGCCAGCAGCCACGGACAGGGGGCTTCGGGCAATCAGCCCCAGCATTTT.

This clone was detected a few times. The chain combines TRBV7-2 with TRBJ2-2; TRBD1 aligns across 8 bases. The CDR3 covers 15 residues. V dropped 3 bases and J dropped 7; count of bases not matched to a gene: 7. CDR1 is SGHTA and CDR2 is FQGNSA in the germline V gene. The chain's CDR3 is CASSFVRGPVGELFF. The CDR3 DNA reads TGTGCCAGCAGCTTCGTCAGGGGGCCCGTCGGGGAGCTGTTTTTT.

The rearrangement links TRBV5-1 to TRBJ2-5; the D gene is possibly TRBD1 (7 bases). The CDR3 length is 14 residues. Per germline, CDR1 SGHRS and CDR2 YFSETQ. Between the trimmed V and J ends, which lost 4 bases and 4 bases, there was a span of 14 bases. In DNA, the CDR3 is TGCGCCAGCAGCGACCCTCAGGGGGGAGAGACCCAGTACTTC. Protein sequence: CASSDPQGGETQYF.

In DNA form, the CDR3 reads TGTGCCAGCAGCTTAGGTTCAGGAAACTACGAGCAGTACTTC. The encoded protein is CASSLGSGNYEQYF. The chain couples TRBV11-3 to TRBJ2-7; unclear D gene. From germline, CDR1 is SGHNT and CDR2 YENEEA. The CDR3 is 14 amino acids. V was clipped by 1 base and J by 3 bases, with 10 bases between them.

This rearrangement joins TRBV7-2 to TRBJ2-7, with TRBD1 matching 9 bases. The CDR3 spans 14 residues. The V gene's germline CDR1 is SGHTA and CDR2 FQGNSA. The V segment lost 6 bases and the J segment 6 bases; nucleotides outside the gene matches: 9. The CDR3 loop reads CASRGQGGWVEQYF. The CDR3 DNA sequence: TGTGCCAGCAGGGGACAGGGAGGGTGGGTCGAGCAGTACTTC. The whole variable domain, filled in from reference TRBV7-2 and TRBJ2-7, reads GAGVSQSPSNKVTEKGKDVELRCDPISGHTALYWYRQSLGQGLEFLIYFQGNSAPDKSGLPSDRFSAERTGGSVSTLTIQRTQQEDSAVYLCASRGQGGWVEQYFGPGTRLTVT.

J is TRBJ2-7 and V is TRBV21-1; the table's D call TRBD1 went unverified against the DNA. TRBV21-1 is a known pseudogene. This CDR3 comprises 14 residues. The CDR3 reads CARSGTGLGYEQYF. Here the CDR3 DNA reads TGTGCCAGATCCGGAACAGGGTTGGGCTACGAGCAGTACTTC.

This chain joins TRBV5-1 and TRBJ1-2; D gene ambiguous. Germline CDR1 and CDR2: SGHRS and YFSETQ. V was shortened by 6 bases and J by 8 bases, with 20 bases between the two germline ends. The CDR3 spans 14 residues. In DNA, the CDR3 is TGCGCCAGCAAGCAGGAAGAGGGAATTCGGGGCTACACCTTC. Amino acid sequence: CASKQEEGIRGYTF.

The rearrangement links TRBV5-4 to TRBJ1-5, with D perhaps matching TRBD1 (6 bases). The CDR3 is 14 amino acids. CDR1 SGHNT and CDR2 YYREEE come from the germline V gene (reference sequence). V gave up 0 bases and J gave up 6 bases, with 10 bases separating them. CDR3 protein: CASSLGGHPQPQHF. Written as DNA, the CDR3 is TGTGCCAGCAGCTTGGGGGGGCACCCTCAGCCCCAGCATTTT.

The V gene is TRBV15, the J gene TRBJ1-5; D perhaps matches TRBD1 (5 bases). The CDR3 length is 15 residues. The germline V gene has CDR1 LNHNV and CDR2 YYDKDF (reference sequence). Trimming pared 0 bases from V and 4 bases from J, leaving 10 bases between. The CDR3 protein is CATSRDDSTNQPQHF. As DNA, the CDR3 is TGTGCCACCAGCAGAGATGACAGTACAAATCAGCCCCAGCATTTT.

The chain recombines TRBV19 with TRBJ2-3; D is ambiguous. The CDR3 loop spans 16 amino acids. The V and J ends lost 4 bases and 4 bases respectively, with 18 bases between them. Germline V lookup: CDR1 LNHDA, CDR2 SQIVND (reference sequence). CDR3 DNA sequence: TGTGCCAGTAGTAGCCAGACATTGTCTTTGGCAGATACGCAGTATTTT. It specifies CASSSQTLSLADTQYF.

This rearrangement joins TRBV5-4 to TRBJ2-2; the D gene is possibly TRBD1 (5 bases). Germline CDR1 reads SGHNT; CDR2 reads YYREEE (reference sequence). The V gene lost 0 bases and the J gene lost 1 base, with 10 bases spanning the gap. CDR3 size: 16 residues. The DNA of the CDR3 is TGTGCCAGCAGCTTGGTTGGGGCTGAGAACACCGGGGAGCTGTTTTTT. It translates to CASSLVGAENTGELFF.

The genes are TRBV7-9 and TRBJ2-5; no reliable D call. CDR3 length: 13 amino acids. The V end lost 3 bases, the J end lost 2 bases, and 7 bases lay between the germline ends. Germline V gives CDR1 SEHNR, CDR2 FQNEAQ (reference sequence). The CDR3 spells CASSFSEQETQYF. CDR3 DNA sequence: TGTGCCAGCAGCTTCTCGGAGCAAGAGACCCAGTACTTC.

As for this clone: The identical CDR3 is also encoded by other nucleotide sequences in the sample. The V call is TRBV6-5, the J call TRBJ1-1, with 9 bases fitting TRBD1. The germline CDR1 and CDR2 sequences are MNHEY and SVGAGI. J gave up 7 bases and V 5 bases, and 2 bases lay outside the gene matches. The CDR3 contains 12 residues. The CDR3 DNA reads as TGTGCCAGCAGTAGGGGACAGGGTGAAGCTTTCTTT. Its protein is CASSRGQGEAFF.

Of note for this clone: The same CDR3 also results from other DNA sequences found in this sample. The V gene is TRBV9, the J gene TRBJ2-7; perhaps TRBD1 as D (6 bases). From germline, CDR1 is SGDLS and CDR2 YYNGEE. CDR3 size: 15 residues. Deletions cut 0 bases from V and 3 bases from J, with 13 bases between. The CDR3 DNA follows: TGTGCCAGCAGCGTAGGGGGGCAGGGTAGCTACGAGCAGTACTTC. It specifies CASSVGGQGSYEQYF. Looking up the rest from reference TRBV9 and TRBJ2-7 gives the full variable domain: DSGVTQTPKHLITATGQRVTLRCSPRSGDLSVYWYQQSLDQGLQFLIQYYNGEERAKGNILERFSAQQFPDLHSELNLSSLELGDSALYFCASSVGGQGSYEQYFGPGTRLTVT.